The 21 T cell receptor beta chains in this list originate from one sample, sequenced in a study of shared clonotypes between healthy human individuals. Using immunoSEQ multiplex PCR, the repertoire was profiled, and TCRdb retains in-frame clones only, with some absent. The table shows approximately 2.3 million clones, with 93% occurring only once. The sample consisted of naive CD4+ T cells from PBMCs. Subset specified: CD45RA+ positively selected. These receptors all stem from a man younger than 35 in good health. Some clones in this sample may be carry-over from other donors' samples.

The CDR3 DNA sequence: TGCGCCAGCAGCTTGGAGGTAGCGGGAGGGCCGGAAAACATTCAGTACTTC. Encoded protein: CASSLEVAGGPENIQYF. The gene calls are TRBV5-1 and TRBJ2-4; TRBD2 aligns across 11 bases. The CDR3 covers 17 residues. CDR1 is SGHRS and CDR2 is YFSETQ in the germline V gene. After removal of 0 bases from V and 5 bases from J, the junction contained 7 bases not matched to a gene.

The genes are TRBV6-5 and TRBJ1-6, with 8 bases aligning to TRBD1. CDR3 length: 14 residues. V shed 5 bases and J 7 bases; nucleotides not matched to a gene: 4. Germline V gene sequence: CDR1 MNHEY, CDR2 SVGAGI. The CDR3 coding sequence is TGTGCCAGCAGTCGGACAGGGACCAATTCACCCCTCCACTTT. As protein: CASSRTGTNSPLHF.

This chain joins TRBV21-1 and TRBJ2-5; TRBD2 was called by the table and not checked on the DNA. TRBV21-1 is labeled a pseudogene. The CDR3 has 18 residues. CDR3: CASRLGGGPAGSQETQYF. Here the CDR3 DNA reads TGTGCCAGCAGACTCGGGGGAGGGCCCGCTGGTTCCCAAGAGACCCAGTACTTC.

CDR3 sequence reads: CASSELRGGLPDTQYF. The CDR3 region has the DNA TGTGCCAGCAGTGAACTTAGGGGGGGGCTTCCAGATACGCAGTATTTT. V and J are TRBV2 and TRBJ2-3; TRBD2 might be the D (7 bases). The CDR3 extends over 16 amino acids. V was pared by 2 bases and J by 4 bases, with 16 bases between. The V gene's germline CDR1 is SNHLY and CDR2 FYNNEI.

The genes are TRBV28 and TRBJ1-3, with D perhaps TRBD1 (5 bases). V lost 4 bases and J 0 bases, leaving 13 bases between the germline ends. The germline V gene has CDR1 MDHEN and CDR2 SYDVKM. The CDR3 is made up of 16 amino acids. The CDR3 nucleotides are TGTGCCAGCAGTTCTTTCCGGGGGGTCTCTGGAAACACCATATATTTT. Translated, it gives CASSSFRGVSGNTIYF.

The V gene is TRBV5-6, the J gene TRBJ1-2; D is ambiguous. This CDR3 is 15 amino acids long. Trimming took 0 bases from V and 6 from J, leaving 15 bases between them. From germline, CDR1 is SGHDT and CDR2 YYEEEE. CDR3 region: CASSLAPRAGDGYTF. For the CDR3, the DNA is TGTGCCAGCAGCTTGGCCCCCCGGGCTGGCGATGGCTACACCTTC.

The V call is TRBV14, the J call TRBJ2-3; D may be TRBD1 (6 bases). Germline V gene lookup returns CDR1 SGHDN and CDR2 FVKESK. The CDR3 totals 17 residues. V was trimmed by 0 bases and J by 4 bases, leaving 17 bases between them. In DNA, the CDR3 is TGTGCCAGCAGCCAAGATCGGACAGCCCAACACGCAGATACGCAGTATTTT. Its translation is CASSQDRTAQHADTQYF.

Only one count was recorded for this clone. CDR3 protein: CASSLPDPMQYF. DNA of the CDR3: TGCGCCAGCAGCTTGCCGGACCCCATGCAGTATTTT. The chain carries TRBV5-1 and TRBJ2-3, with D uncertain. V was trimmed by 1 base and J by 11 bases, leaving 11 bases between them. The CDR3 spans 12 residues. Germline CDR1 SGHRS, CDR2 YFSETQ.

The chain employs TRBV11-3 and TRBJ2-7; 13 positions match TRBD2. In germline, CDR1 is SGHNT, CDR2 YENEEA. V shed 5 bases and J 2 bases; nucleotides not matched to a gene: 3. The CDR3 runs 15 residues. The CDR3 reads CASSGGTSGTYEQYF. The DNA of the CDR3 is TGTGCCAGCAGCGGGGGGACTAGCGGGACCTACGAGCAGTACTTC.

Written as DNA, the CDR3 is TGCGCCAGCAGCTTGGAAGGGACTACCACCAATGAGCAGTTCTTC. It translates to CASSLEGTTTNEQFF. The chain carries TRBV5-1 and TRBJ2-1, with TRBD2 matching 7 bases. V lost 0 bases and J lost 6; bases outside the gene matches: 6. Germline V gene data show CDR1 as SGHRS and CDR2 as YFSETQ. This CDR3 region has 15 residues.

The chain uses TRBV5-1 and TRBJ2-2; TRBD1 matches 12 bases. The junction had 13 bases not matched to a gene; V was cut back by 6 bases and J by 4 bases. The CDR3 covers 18 residues. Germline V gene lookup returns CDR1 SGHRS and CDR2 YFSETQ. CDR3 loop: CASTTGTGGALGTGELFF. The CDR3 DNA sequence: TGCGCCAGCACCACCGGGACAGGGGGCGCCTTAGGCACCGGGGAGCTGTTTTTT. Drawing the rest from reference TRBV5-1 and TRBJ2-2, the complete variable domain is KAGVTQTPRYLIKTRGQQVTLSCSPISGHRSVSWYQQTPGQGLQFLFEYFSETQRNKGNFPGRFSGRQFSNSRSEMNVSTLELGDSALYLCASTTGTGGALGTGELFFGEGSRLTVL.

For this clone: Additional DNA sequences in this sample encode the identical CDR3. V gene TRBV7-2 combines with J gene TRBJ2-1; D is unresolved. CDR3 size: 14 residues. The germline gives CDR1 SGHTA, CDR2 FQGNSA. The ends were cut back, 1 base at V and 0 bases at J, with 4 bases in the middle. This CDR3 is CASSLGSSYNEQFF. CDR3 DNA: TGTGCCAGCAGCTTAGGCTCCTCCTACAATGAGCAGTTCTTC.

CDR3 DNA sequence: TGTGCCAGCAGTTCCCCCGCCTCGGGGGAGACCCAGTACTTC. Its translation: CASSSPASGETQYF. The chain employs TRBV28 and TRBJ2-5, with D possibly matching TRBD2 (5 bases). CDR1 is MDHEN and CDR2 is SYDVKM in the germline V gene. This CDR3 contains 14 residues. Trimming stripped 4 bases from V and 5 bases from J, with 14 bases between.

V usage is TRBV7-2 and J usage is TRBJ1-6; D remains unclear. Between the trimmed V and J ends, which lost 1 base and 1 base, there was a span of 14 bases. The germline gives CDR1 SGHTA, CDR2 FQGNSA. There are 18 residues in the CDR3. For the CDR3, the DNA is TGTGCCAGCAGCTTAGGTTATTTGGGAGGGTCCTATAATTCACCCCTCCACTTT. This codes for CASSLGYLGGSYNSPLHF.

In its sample, this clone was seen a few times. The CDR3 coding sequence is TGTGCCAGCAGAGAAGTGGGGGACAGCAAGAGGGAAAAACTGTTTTTT. Translated, it gives CASREVGDSKREKLFF. The gene calls are TRBV7-9 and TRBJ1-4, with 7 positions matching TRBD1. The CDR3 length is 16 residues. V lost 6 bases, J lost 8 bases, and 15 bases stayed unmatched. Germline V CDR1 and CDR2: SEHNR, FQNEAQ (reference sequence). Together with reference TRBV7-9 and TRBJ1-4, the CDR3 gives the full variable domain: DTGVSQNPRHKITKRGQNVTFRCDPISEHNRLYWYRQTLGQGPEFLTYFQNEAQLEKSRLLSDRFSAERPKGSFSTLEIQRTEQGDSAMYLCASREVGDSKREKLFFGSGTQLSVL.

This clone was observed a single time. The chain couples TRBV10-3 to TRBJ2-2; the D gene is possibly TRBD2 (6 bases). The CDR3 consists of 15 residues. The germline V and J ends were trimmed by 1 base and 6 bases, with 12 bases remaining between them. Germline CDR1 and CDR2: ENHRY and SYGVKD. As DNA, the CDR3 is TGTGCCATCAGTGAGTTCGGCGGGATCCCCGGGGAGCTGTTTTTT. It translates to CAISEFGGIPGELFF.

The chain recombines TRBV6-6 with TRBJ1-2; 7 positions match TRBD1. The V gene's germline CDR1 is MNHNY and CDR2 SVGAGI (reference sequence). CDR3 length: 16 amino acids. The V gene end was trimmed by 2 bases and the J gene end by 4 bases; junction bases not matched to a gene: 10. This CDR3 is CASSYGPGGGGYGYTF. The DNA for the CDR3 is TGTGCCAGCAGTTACGGTCCAGGGGGAGGAGGCTATGGCTACACCTTC.

J is TRBJ2-7 and V is TRBV5-1; 11 positions agree with TRBD2. The CDR3 length is 16 residues. Germline values: CDR1 SGHRS, CDR2 YFSETQ. V shed 3 bases, J shed 2 bases, and the junction held 7 bases outside the gene matches. CDR3 residues: CASSSGTSGTTYEQYF. As DNA, the CDR3 is TGCGCCAGCAGCTCGGGGACTAGCGGCACGACCTACGAGCAGTACTTC.

The chain uses TRBV10-3 and TRBJ2-2; 12 bases align to TRBD1. CDR3 length: 17 residues. The germline V gene encodes CDR1 ENHRY and CDR2 SYGVKD. V was clipped by 1 base and J by 6 bases; unmatched bases: 6. The CDR3 nucleotides read TGTGCCATCAGTGAGTGGTTGGGACAGGGGGCTCCCGGGGAGCTGTTTTTT. Its translation: CAISEWLGQGAPGELFF.

The rearrangement joins TRBV7-8 to TRBJ2-3; 13 bases line up with TRBD2. There are 20 residues in the CDR3. V was pared by 4 bases and J by 0 bases, with 13 bases of the junction left unmatched. Germline CDR1 reads SGHVS; CDR2 reads FQNEAQ. The CDR3 coding sequence is TGTGCCAGCAGCTCTCGACTAGCGGGAGGTGTCGCCTCTAGCACAGATACGCAGTATTTT. Translating it yields CASSSRLAGGVASSTDTQYF.

The chain uses TRBV5-1 and TRBJ1-2; TRBD1 matches at 10 bases. This CDR3 is built from 14 residues. The trim removed 0 bases at V and 6 bases at J, leaving 2 bases unmatched. Germline CDR1 and CDR2: SGHRS and YFSETQ. The CDR3 DNA follows: TGCGCCAGCAGCTTGGGGGACAGGGGCAATGGCTACACCTTC. Protein: CASSLGDRGNGYTF.